This T cell receptor beta chain was identified during a study of CD8 T cells in Susac syndrome. Random hexamers were used to reverse transcribe an amount of roughly 0.5 to 1 ug RNA. MiXCR, applied by TCRdb to the immunoSEQ multiplex PCR reads, yields one record per CDR3 protein. The sample contains around 160,000 distinct CDR3 sequences, more than 90% of which appear only once. The receptor was isolated from a human donor in good health. The material sequenced was CD4+ T cells from PBMCs.

CDR3 region: CAISVAGSQETQYF. CDR3 nucleotides: TGTGCCATCAGTGTAGCGGGGAGCCAAGAGACCCAGTACTTC. The rearrangement uses TRBV10-3 and TRBJ2-5, with 8 nucleotides matching TRBD2. Germline CDR1 reads ENHRY; CDR2 reads SYGVKD. The V gene end was trimmed by 4 bases and the J gene end by 1 base; junction bases not matched to a gene: 2. The CDR3 is made up of 14 amino acids.